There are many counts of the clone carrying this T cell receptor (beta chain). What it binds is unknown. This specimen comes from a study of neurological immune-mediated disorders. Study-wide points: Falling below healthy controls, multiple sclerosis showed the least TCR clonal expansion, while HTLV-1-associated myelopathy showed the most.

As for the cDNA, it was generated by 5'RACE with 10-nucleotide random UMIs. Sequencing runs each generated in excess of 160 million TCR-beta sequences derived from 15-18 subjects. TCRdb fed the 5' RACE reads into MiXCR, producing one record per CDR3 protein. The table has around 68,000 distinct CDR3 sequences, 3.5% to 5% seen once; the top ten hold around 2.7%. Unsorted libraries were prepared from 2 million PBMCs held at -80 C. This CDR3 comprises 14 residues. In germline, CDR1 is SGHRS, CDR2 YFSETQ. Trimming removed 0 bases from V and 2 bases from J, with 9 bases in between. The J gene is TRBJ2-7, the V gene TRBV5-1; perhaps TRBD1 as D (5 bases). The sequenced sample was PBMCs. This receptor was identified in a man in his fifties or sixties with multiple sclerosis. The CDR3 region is CASSLGGATYEQYF. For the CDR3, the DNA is TGCGCCAGCAGCTTGGGTGGGGCCACCTACGAGCAGTACTTC.